These 24 T cell receptor beta chains came from one sample sequenced in a study of post-analysis software for immune sequencing data (dated by TCRdb to 2015 to 2017). Library preparation employed PCR. These reads were obtained on an Illumina HiSeq 2500. To reduce PCR and sequencing biases, unique molecular identifiers were built into the TCR beta cDNA libraries. Using fastp trimming at Q25 and MiXCR clonotype assembly, TCRdb reanalyzed the public sequencing data and kept in-frame beta chains. Entries are consolidated by CDR3 protein sequence, retaining the most common genes and DNA. The sample table records 820,000 or so distinct CDR3 sequences; about 57% of these occur just once. In total, the top ten clones hold about 4.5% of the sample. Here is what the overall study found, with its caveats: Significantly higher frequencies in patients than in controls were found for roughly 5 TRBV segments, including TRBV5-6, TRBV5-1 and TRBV20-1.

No cognate antigen is known for these TCRs. Sequencing input: blood. These receptors came from a girl aged 5-17 years with multiple sclerosis.

V usage is TRBV29-1 and J usage is TRBJ1-2, with D unresolved. V dropped 6 bases and J dropped 0 bases, with 11 bases sitting between them. CDR1 and CDR2 (germline): SQVTM, ANQGSEA. The CDR3 contains 13 residues. The CDR3 region is CSVRANPNYGYTF. In DNA form, the CDR3 reads TGCAGCGTCAGAGCTAATCCTAACTATGGCTACACCTTC.

This clonotype was counted once. The genes are TRBV5-1 and TRBJ2-7; 7 positions agree with TRBD1. This CDR3 region has 14 residues. V lost 5 bases to trimming and J lost 2 bases; unmatched junction nucleotides: 7. Germline-derived CDR1 and CDR2 are SGHRS and YFSETQ. This chain's CDR3 is CASSQQGFAYEQYF. In DNA form, the CDR3 reads TGCGCCAGCAGTCAACAGGGGTTTGCCTACGAGCAGTACTTC.

The CDR3 is CASSYSGGVHEQYF. CDR3 bases: TGTGCCAGCAGTTACTCCGGGGGGGTCCACGAGCAGTACTTC. V usage is TRBV6-5 and J usage is TRBJ2-7, with TRBD2 identical over 8 bases. This CDR3 region has 14 residues. Germline V gene lookup returns CDR1 MNHEY and CDR2 SVGAGI. V dropped 0 bases and J dropped 5; count of bases not matched to a gene: 3.

This chain uses TRBV7-2 with TRBJ2-6, with D unclear. V was pared by 7 bases and J by 0 bases, with 7 bases between. The germline gives CDR1 SGHTA, CDR2 FQGNSA. This CDR3 has 14 residues. The CDR3 DNA is TGTGCCAGCACCTTTCACTCTGGGGCCAACGTCCTGACTTTC. This gives the protein CASTFHSGANVLTF. Combining the CDR3 with reference TRBV7-2 and TRBJ2-6 gives the whole variable domain GAGVSQSPSNKVTEKGKDVELRCDPISGHTALYWYRQSLGQGLEFLIYFQGNSAPDKSGLPSDRFSAERTGGSVSTLTIQRTQQEDSAVYLCASTFHSGANVLTFGAGSRLTVL.

This clonotype was seen a handful of times. The chain recombines TRBV5-1 with TRBJ2-7; possibly TRBD1 for D (6 bases). Germline CDR1 reads SGHRS; CDR2 reads YFSETQ. CDR3 length equals 15 residues. V was clipped by 0 bases and J by 0 bases, with 10 bases between them. The CDR3 coding sequence is TGCGCCAGCAGCTTGGATACAGGGATCTCCTACGAGCAGTACTTC. It translates to CASSLDTGISYEQYF.

As to this clonotype: One end of the junction does not line up with germline, which may come from a read error. Written as DNA, the CDR3 is TGCAGCGTCGAAGGACAGGGGTATAGCAATCAGCCCCAGCATTTT. Protein sequence: CSVEGQGYSNQPQHF. The chain has TRBV29-1 and TRBJ1-5, with 9 bases aligning to TRBD1. Germline V gives CDR1 SQVTM, CDR2 ANQGSEA. The CDR3 totals 15 residues.

This sequence joins TRBV25-1 and TRBJ1-1, with 9 bases aligning to TRBD1. The V gene end was trimmed by 1 base and the J gene end by 1 base; junction bases not matched to a gene: 4. Germline loops: CDR1 MGHDK, CDR2 SYGVNS. The CDR3 spans 16 residues. CDR3 DNA: TGTGCCAGCAGTGAATGGGGGGACAGGGAGAACACTGAAGCTTTCTTT. This gives the protein CASSEWGDRENTEAFF.

The V call is TRBV20-1, the J call TRBJ2-3; possibly TRBD2 for D (6 bases). The CDR3 is 11 residues long. The V and J ends lost 6 bases and 9 bases respectively, with 13 bases between them. Germline lookup yields CDR1 DFQATT and CDR2 SNEGSKA (reference sequence). The CDR3 coding sequence is TGCAGTGCAAGGACTATAGAGACGCAGTATTTT. It yields the protein CSARTIETQYF.

The rearrangement uses TRBV7-3 and TRBJ2-1; 10 bases fit TRBD2. This CDR3 region has 16 residues. With V trimmed by 4 bases and J by 9 bases, 12 bases remained unmatched. The germline V gene has CDR1 SGHTA and CDR2 FQGTGA. CDR3 bases: TGTGCCAGCAGCTCCCGGGGTAGCGGGGGGACGGGTGAGCAGTTCTTC. It yields the protein CASSSRGSGGTGEQFF.

The rearrangement uses TRBV6-6 and TRBJ2-1; D remains unclear. This CDR3 is 14 amino acids long. CDR1 MNHNY and CDR2 SVGAGI come from the germline V gene (reference sequence). The V end was cut by 0 bases, the J end by 5 bases, with 8 bases between. DNA for the CDR3: TGTGCCAGCAGTTACTCCTCCTTGGACAATGAGCAGTTCTTC. It translates to CASSYSSLDNEQFF.

The V gene is TRBV29-1, the J gene TRBJ2-4; tentative D call: TRBD2 (6 bases). There are 12 residues in the CDR3. Per germline, CDR1 SQVTM and CDR2 ANQGSEA. Trimming removed 5 bases from V and 13 bases from J, with 18 bases in between. The CDR3 loop reads CSVTYGGNWQYF. CDR3 DNA: TGCAGCGTTACCTACGGGGGAAATTGGCAGTACTTC.

V and J are TRBV5-1 and TRBJ1-1; no clear D gene. CDR3 length: 13 residues. In germline, CDR1 is SGHRS, CDR2 YFSETQ. Between the trimmed V and J ends, which lost 0 bases and 4 bases, there was a span of 7 bases. CDR3 loop: CASSLVVATEAFF. The CDR3 DNA follows: TGCGCCAGCAGCTTGGTCGTGGCCACTGAAGCTTTCTTT.

This rearrangement joins TRBV5-1 to TRBJ2-1; no firm D call. V lost 0 bases and J lost 6, with 4 bases in between. In germline, CDR1 is SGHRS, CDR2 YFSETQ. This CDR3 has 12 amino acids. In DNA, the CDR3 is TGCGCCAGCAGCTTGGAATCCAATGAGCAGTTCTTC. This translates into CASSLESNEQFF.

This clonotype was counted many times. The chain uses TRBV7-9 and TRBJ2-3, with TRBD2 matching over 8 bases. Germline-derived CDR1 and CDR2 are SEHNR and FQNEAQ (reference sequence). J gave up 1 base and V 3 bases, and 9 bases lay outside the gene matches. The CDR3 is 17 residues long. CDR3 sequence: CASSFVGSGGGTDTQYF. The CDR3 DNA is TGTGCCAGCAGCTTCGTCGGGAGCGGGGGTGGCACAGATACGCAGTATTTT.

The chain has TRBV21-1 and TRBJ2-3; the table's D call TRBD1 went unverified against the DNA. TRBV21-1 represents a pseudogene. There are 16 residues in the CDR3. CDR3 in amino acids: CASSKARDPPESTQYF. The CDR3 nucleotides are TGTGCCAGCAGCAAAGCCCGGGACCCACCGGAATCTACGCAGTATTTT.

The V gene is TRBV2, the J gene TRBJ1-2; no reliable D call. The V gene lost 8 bases and the J gene lost 4 bases, with 11 bases spanning the gap. Per germline, CDR1 SNHLY and CDR2 FYNNEI. The CDR3 has 12 amino acids. The CDR3 nucleotides read TGTGCCAGCGCTGACGGGAGCTATGGCTACACCTTC. Protein sequence: CASADGSYGYTF.

The chain recombines TRBV5-1 with TRBJ2-1, with a tentative D call TRBD2 (6 bases). The CDR3 is made up of 14 amino acids. The germline gives CDR1 SGHRS, CDR2 YFSETQ. V lost 3 bases and J lost 2, with 9 bases in between. The CDR3 bases are TGCGCCAGCAGCTGGGGGAGGACCTACAATGAGCAGTTCTTC. Protein: CASSWGRTYNEQFF.

The CDR3 loop is CASGTIYRGNEQFF. CDR3 nucleotide sequence: TGTGCTAGTGGTACCATTTACAGGGGCAATGAGCAGTTCTTC. The chain employs TRBV12-5 and TRBJ2-1; TRBD1 matches 7 bases. The J segment lost 6 bases and the V segment lost 5 bases, leaving 7 bases of the junction unmatched. Germline V gene data show CDR1 as LGHNT and CDR2 as FRNRAP. The CDR3 extends over 14 amino acids.

The genes are TRBV28 and TRBJ2-4; 7 bases fit TRBD2. The CDR3 loop spans 15 amino acids. The V gene's germline CDR1 is MDHEN and CDR2 SYDVKM. V was clipped by 6 bases and J by 3 bases; unmatched bases: 8. CDR3 sequence (DNA): TGTGCCAGCAGCCGGGGGTCTAGCGGCAAAAACATTCAGTACTTC. It yields the protein CASSRGSSGKNIQYF. Supplemented by reference TRBV28 and TRBJ2-4, the full variable domain reads DVKVTQSSRYLVKRTGEKVFLECVQDMDHENMFWYRQDPGLGLRLIYFSYDVKMKEKGDIPEGYSVSREKKERFSLILESASTNQTSMYLCASSRGSSGKNIQYFGAGTRLSVL.

V gene TRBV15 combines with J gene TRBJ2-3, with TRBD2 matching 8 bases. This CDR3 has 15 amino acids. Germline V gives CDR1 LNHNV, CDR2 YYDKDF (reference sequence). V shed 0 bases, J shed 6 bases, and the junction held 5 bases outside the gene matches. The CDR3, as DNA: TGTGCCACCAGCAGAGATCAAGCGGGAGTGGATACGCAGTATTTT. Amino acids: CATSRDQAGVDTQYF. The variable domain in full, completed from reference TRBV15 and TRBJ2-3, reads DAMVIQNPRYQVTQFGKPVTLSCSQTLNHNVMYWYQQKSSQAPKLLFHYYDKDFNNEADTPDNFQSRRPNTSFCFLDIRSPGLGDTAMYLCATSRDQAGVDTQYFGPGTRLTVL.

The CDR3 loop is CASSYALDSYNEQFF. The CDR3 region has the DNA TGTGCCAGCAGTTACGCTCTGGACTCCTACAATGAGCAGTTCTTC. V and J are TRBV6-2 or TRBV6-3 and TRBJ2-1; no clear D gene. The germline V gene encodes CDR1 MNHEY and CDR2 SVGEGT. The germline V and J ends were trimmed by 2 bases and 0 bases, with 8 bases remaining between them. This CDR3 spans 15 amino acids.

This sequence joins TRBV7-9 and TRBJ2-5; 7 bases agree with TRBD1. With the DNA end fitting TRBJ2-7 better, the J assignment may be wrong. Germline CDR1 SEHNR, CDR2 FQNEAQ (reference sequence). The CDR3 runs to 14 residues. The CDR3 reads CASSFIIQGSEQYF. DNA for the CDR3: TGTGCCAGCAGCTTTATCATACAGGGGAGCGAGCAGTACTTC.

The chain employs TRBV20-1 and TRBJ2-1; no clear D gene. The germline V gene encodes CDR1 DFQATT and CDR2 SNEGSKA (reference sequence). The ends were cut back, 6 bases at V and 5 bases at J, with 11 bases in the middle. The CDR3 is 12 residues long. In nucleotides, the CDR3 is TGCAGTGCCTCCACGGGCGACAATGAGCAGTTCTTC. Its protein product is CSASTGDNEQFF.

This chain uses TRBV18 with TRBJ2-7; TRBD2 agrees at 7 bases. The CDR3 extends over 14 amino acids. With 6 bases clipped from V and 3 bases from J, the junction kept 8 bases outside the gene matches. Germline CDR1 and CDR2: KGHSH and LQKENI. CDR3 sequence: CASSPLADYYEQYF. The CDR3 bases are TGTGCCAGCTCCCCCCTAGCGGACTACTACGAGCAGTACTTC.